This T cell receptor beta chain was retrieved from a study of a mutant IDH1 vaccine in newly diagnosed glioma. Study background: There were eight vaccinations for patients, given in weeks 1, 3, 5, 7, 11, 15, 19 and 23. Antecedent treatment encompassed radiotherapy, temozolomide, or their combination; the majority received both.

Assay used: immunoSEQ multiplex PCR; TCRdb lists only in-frame clones, some missing. The repertoire includes around 60,000 clones, about 89% of them detected once, and roughly 2.1% sits in the top ten. Time point denoted: week 11, during vaccination. The investigators gave 300 ug of mutant IDH1 20-mer peptide in each vaccine dose, together with topical imiquimod. As concerns this clone: No antigen is known for it.

The CDR3 is 17 amino acids. V dropped 3 bases and J dropped 0; count of bases not matched to a gene: 7. Germline V gene data show CDR1 as SGHNT and CDR2 as YYREEE (reference sequence). The receptor's source is a man aged 40-49 years with glioma. The chain combines TRBV5-4 with TRBJ2-3, with 10 bases matching TRBD2. This specimen was PBMCs, taken from a glioma patient whose treatment included an IDH1 peptide vaccine. The CDR3 spells CASSSLLAGVSTDTQYF. CDR3 sequence (DNA): TGTGCCAGCAGCTCCCTGCTAGCGGGAGTTAGCACAGATACGCAGTATTTT.